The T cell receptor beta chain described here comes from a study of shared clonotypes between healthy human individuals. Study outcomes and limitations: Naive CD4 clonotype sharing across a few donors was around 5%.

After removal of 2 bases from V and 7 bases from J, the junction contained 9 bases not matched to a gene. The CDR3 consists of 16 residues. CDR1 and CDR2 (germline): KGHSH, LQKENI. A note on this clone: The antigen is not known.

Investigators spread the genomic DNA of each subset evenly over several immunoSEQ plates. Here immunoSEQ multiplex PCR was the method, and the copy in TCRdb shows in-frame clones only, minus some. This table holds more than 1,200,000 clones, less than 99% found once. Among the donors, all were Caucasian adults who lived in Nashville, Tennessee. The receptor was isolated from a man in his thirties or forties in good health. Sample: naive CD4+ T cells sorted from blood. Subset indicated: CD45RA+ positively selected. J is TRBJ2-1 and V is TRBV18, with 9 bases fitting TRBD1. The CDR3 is CASSPALTGTGNEQFF. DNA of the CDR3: TGTGCCAGCTCACCAGCCTTAACCGGGACAGGGAATGAGCAGTTCTTC.